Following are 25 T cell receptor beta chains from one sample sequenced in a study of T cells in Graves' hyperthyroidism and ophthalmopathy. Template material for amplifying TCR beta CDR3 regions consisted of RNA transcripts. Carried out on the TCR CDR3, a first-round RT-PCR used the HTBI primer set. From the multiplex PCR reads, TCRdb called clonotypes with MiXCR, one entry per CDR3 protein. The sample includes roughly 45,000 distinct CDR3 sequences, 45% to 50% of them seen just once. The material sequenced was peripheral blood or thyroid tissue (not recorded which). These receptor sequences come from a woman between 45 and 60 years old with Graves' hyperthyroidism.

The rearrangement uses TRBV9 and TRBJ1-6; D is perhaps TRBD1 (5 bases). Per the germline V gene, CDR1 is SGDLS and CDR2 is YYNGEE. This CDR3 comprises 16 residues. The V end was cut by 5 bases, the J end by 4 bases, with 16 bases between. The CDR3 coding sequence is TGTGCCAGCAGTGAACGGACAAGAGAGTATAATTCACCCCTCCACTTT. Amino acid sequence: CASSERTREYNSPLHF.

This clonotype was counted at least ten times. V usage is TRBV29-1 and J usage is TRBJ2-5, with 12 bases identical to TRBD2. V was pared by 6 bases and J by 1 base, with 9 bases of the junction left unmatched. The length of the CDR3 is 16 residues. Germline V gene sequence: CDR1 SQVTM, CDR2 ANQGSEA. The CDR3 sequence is CSVATSGSQPQETQYF. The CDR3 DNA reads TGCAGCGTGGCGACTAGCGGGAGCCAGCCCCAAGAGACCCAGTACTTC.

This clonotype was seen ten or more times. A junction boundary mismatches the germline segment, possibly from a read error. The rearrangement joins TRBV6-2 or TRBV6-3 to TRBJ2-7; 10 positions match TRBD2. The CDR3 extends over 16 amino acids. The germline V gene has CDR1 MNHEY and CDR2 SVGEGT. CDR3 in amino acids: CASRPPSGRASFEQYF. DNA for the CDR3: TGTGCCAGCAGACCCCCCAGCGGGAGGGCCTCCTTCGAGCAGTACTTC.

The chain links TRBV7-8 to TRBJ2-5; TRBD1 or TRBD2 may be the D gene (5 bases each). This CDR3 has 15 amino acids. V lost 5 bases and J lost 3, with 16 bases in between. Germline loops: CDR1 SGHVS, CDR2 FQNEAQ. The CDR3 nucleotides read TGTGCCAGCAGCCCCCGGGACCAAACGAAAGAGACCCAGTACTTC. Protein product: CASSPRDQTKETQYF.

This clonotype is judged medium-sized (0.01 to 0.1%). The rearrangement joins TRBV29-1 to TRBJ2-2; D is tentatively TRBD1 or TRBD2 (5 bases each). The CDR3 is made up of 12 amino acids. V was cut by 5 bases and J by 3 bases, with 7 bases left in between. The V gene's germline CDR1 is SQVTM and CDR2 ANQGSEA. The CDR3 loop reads CSVRGHTGELFF. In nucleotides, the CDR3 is TGCAGCGTTCGGGGCCACACCGGGGAGCTGTTTTTT.

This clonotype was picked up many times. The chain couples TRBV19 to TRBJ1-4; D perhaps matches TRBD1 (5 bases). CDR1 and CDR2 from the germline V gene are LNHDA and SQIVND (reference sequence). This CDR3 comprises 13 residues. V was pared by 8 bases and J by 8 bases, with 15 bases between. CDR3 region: CASRGAEMEKLFF. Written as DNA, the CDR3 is TGTGCCAGTCGCGGGGCAGAGATGGAAAAACTGTTTTTT.

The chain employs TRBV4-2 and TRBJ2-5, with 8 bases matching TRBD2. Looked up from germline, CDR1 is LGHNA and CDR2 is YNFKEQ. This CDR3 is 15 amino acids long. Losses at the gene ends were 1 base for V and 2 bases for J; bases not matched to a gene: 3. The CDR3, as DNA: TGTGCCAGCAGCCAAGTAGCGGGACCTCAAGAGACCCAGTACTTC. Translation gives CASSQVAGPQETQYF.

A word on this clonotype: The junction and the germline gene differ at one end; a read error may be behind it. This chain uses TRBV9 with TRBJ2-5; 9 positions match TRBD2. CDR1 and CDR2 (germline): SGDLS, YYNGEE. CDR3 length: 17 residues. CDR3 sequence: CASSVDSGRGVQEIQYF. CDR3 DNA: TGTGCCAGCAGCGTTGATAGCGGGAGAGGGGTCCAAGAGATCCAGTACTTC.

CDR3 sequence reads: CASRTTQKTSDPQETQYF. The CDR3 region has the DNA TGTGCCAGCCGGACTACTCAAAAGACTAGCGACCCCCAAGAGACCCAGTACTTC. This chain uses TRBV6-1 with TRBJ2-5; 8 bases match TRBD2. CDR3 length equals 18 residues. The germline CDR1 and CDR2 sequences are MNHNS and SASEGT. V lost 8 bases and J lost 1; bases outside the gene matches: 18.

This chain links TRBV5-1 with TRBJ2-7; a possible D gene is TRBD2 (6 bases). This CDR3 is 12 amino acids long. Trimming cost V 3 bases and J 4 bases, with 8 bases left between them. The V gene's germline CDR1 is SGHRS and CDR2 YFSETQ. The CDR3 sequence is CASSSSGYEQYF. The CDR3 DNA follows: TGCGCCAGCAGCTCCAGCGGGTACGAGCAGTACTTC.

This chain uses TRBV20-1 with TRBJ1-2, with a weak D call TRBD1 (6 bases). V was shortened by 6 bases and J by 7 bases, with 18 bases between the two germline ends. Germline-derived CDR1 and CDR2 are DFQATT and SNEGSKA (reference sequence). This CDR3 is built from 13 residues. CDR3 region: CSAQVGGGGGYTF. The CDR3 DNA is TGCAGTGCCCAGGTGGGGGGAGGGGGTGGCTACACCTTC.

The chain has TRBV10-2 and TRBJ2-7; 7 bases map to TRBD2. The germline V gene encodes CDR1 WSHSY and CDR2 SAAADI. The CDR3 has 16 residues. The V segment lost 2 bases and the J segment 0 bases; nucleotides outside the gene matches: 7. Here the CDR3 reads CASSESRGGSSYEQYF. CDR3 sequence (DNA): TGCGCCAGCAGTGAGAGTCGTGGCGGGAGCTCCTACGAGCAGTACTTC.

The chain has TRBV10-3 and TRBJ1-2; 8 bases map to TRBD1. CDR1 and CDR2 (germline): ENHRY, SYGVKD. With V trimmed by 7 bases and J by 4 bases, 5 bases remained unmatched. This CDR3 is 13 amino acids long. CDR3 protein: CAINSGTGYGYTF. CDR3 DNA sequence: TGTGCCATCAACTCCGGGACAGGCTATGGCTACACCTTC.

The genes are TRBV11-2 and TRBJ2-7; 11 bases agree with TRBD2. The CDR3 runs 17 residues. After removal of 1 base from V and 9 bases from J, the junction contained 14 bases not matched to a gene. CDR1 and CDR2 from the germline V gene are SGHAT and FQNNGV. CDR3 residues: CASSLGDMTSGTDRQYF. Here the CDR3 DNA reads TGTGCCAGCAGCTTAGGAGACATGACTAGCGGGACCGACCGGCAGTACTTC.

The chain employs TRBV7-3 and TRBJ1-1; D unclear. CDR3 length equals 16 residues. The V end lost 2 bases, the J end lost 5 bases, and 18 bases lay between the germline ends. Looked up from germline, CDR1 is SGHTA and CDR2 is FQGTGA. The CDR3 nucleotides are TGTGCCAGCAGCTTAGGTGAGGGAACTGGGGAAACTGAAGCTTTCTTT. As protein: CASSLGEGTGETEAFF. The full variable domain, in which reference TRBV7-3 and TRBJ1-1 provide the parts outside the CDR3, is GAGVSQTPSNKVTEKGKYVELRCDPISGHTALYWYRQSLGQGPEFLIYFQGTGAADDSGLPNDRFFAVRPEGSVSTLKIQRTERGDSAVYLCASSLGEGTGETEAFFGQGTRLTVV.

The CDR3 protein is CATSRDYGTDLNYGYTF. CDR3 DNA sequence: TGTGCCACCAGCAGAGATTATGGGACAGACCTTAACTATGGCTACACCTTC. This chain connects TRBV15 to TRBJ1-2, with 7 bases aligning to TRBD1. In germline, CDR1 is LNHNV, CDR2 YYDKDF (reference sequence). The CDR3 length is 17 residues. After removal of 0 bases from V and 1 base from J, the junction contained 8 bases not matched to a gene.

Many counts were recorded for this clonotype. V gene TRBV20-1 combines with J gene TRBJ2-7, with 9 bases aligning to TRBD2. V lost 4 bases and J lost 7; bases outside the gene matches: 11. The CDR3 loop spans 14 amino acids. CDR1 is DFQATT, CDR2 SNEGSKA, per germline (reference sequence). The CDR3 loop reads CSATIAGETKEQYF. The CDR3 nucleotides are TGCAGTGCTACGATAGCGGGAGAAACGAAAGAGCAGTACTTC.

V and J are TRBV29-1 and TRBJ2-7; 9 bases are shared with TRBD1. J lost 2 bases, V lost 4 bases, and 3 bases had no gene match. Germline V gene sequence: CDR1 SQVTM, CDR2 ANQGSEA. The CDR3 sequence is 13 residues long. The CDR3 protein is CSVGGQGAYEQYF. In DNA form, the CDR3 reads TGCAGCGTTGGGGGACAGGGAGCCTACGAGCAGTACTTC.

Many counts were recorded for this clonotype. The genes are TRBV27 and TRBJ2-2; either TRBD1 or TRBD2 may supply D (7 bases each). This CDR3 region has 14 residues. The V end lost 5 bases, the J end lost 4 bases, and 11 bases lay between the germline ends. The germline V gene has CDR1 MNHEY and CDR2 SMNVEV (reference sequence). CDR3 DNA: TGTGCCAGCAGTCTCAGGGGGGGCACCGGGGAGCTGTTTTTT. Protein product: CASSLRGGTGELFF.

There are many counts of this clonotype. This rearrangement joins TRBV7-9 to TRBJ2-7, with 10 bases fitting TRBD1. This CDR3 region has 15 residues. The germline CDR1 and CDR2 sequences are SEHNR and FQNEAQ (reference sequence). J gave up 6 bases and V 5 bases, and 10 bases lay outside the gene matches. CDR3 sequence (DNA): TGTGCCAGCAGCCCTGACAGGGGGCGGTTCGCCGAGCAGTACTTC. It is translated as CASSPDRGRFAEQYF.

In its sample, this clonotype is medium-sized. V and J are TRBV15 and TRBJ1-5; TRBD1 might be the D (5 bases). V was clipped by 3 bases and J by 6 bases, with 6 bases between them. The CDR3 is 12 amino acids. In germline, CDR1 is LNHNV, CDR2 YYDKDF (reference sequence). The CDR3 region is CATSRDIQPQHF. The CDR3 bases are TGTGCCACCAGCAGGGACATTCAGCCCCAGCATTTT.

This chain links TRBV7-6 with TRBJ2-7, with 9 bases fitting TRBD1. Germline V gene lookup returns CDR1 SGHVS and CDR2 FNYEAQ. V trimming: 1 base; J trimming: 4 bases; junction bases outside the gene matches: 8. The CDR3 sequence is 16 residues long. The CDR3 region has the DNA TGTGCCAGCAGCTTAGGTTCCGGGACAGGGAGATACGAGCAGTACTTC. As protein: CASSLGSGTGRYEQYF.

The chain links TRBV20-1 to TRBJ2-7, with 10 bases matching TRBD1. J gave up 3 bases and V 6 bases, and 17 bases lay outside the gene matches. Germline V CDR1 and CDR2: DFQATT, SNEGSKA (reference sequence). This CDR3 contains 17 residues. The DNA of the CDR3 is TGCAGTGCCATGGATCGGGACAGGGGAGTACTGGGCTACGAGCAGTACTTC. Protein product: CSAMDRDRGVLGYEQYF.

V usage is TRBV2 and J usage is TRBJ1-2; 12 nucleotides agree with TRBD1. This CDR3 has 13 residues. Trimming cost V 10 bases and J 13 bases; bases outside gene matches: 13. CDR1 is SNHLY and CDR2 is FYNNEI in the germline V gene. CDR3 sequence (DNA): TGTGCCATCTATACTTCGGGACAGGGGGCGTTCACCTTC. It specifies CAIYTSGQGAFTF.

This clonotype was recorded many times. CDR3 amino acids: CASGLVRGGGPPGELFF. The CDR3, as DNA: TGTGCTAGTGGTTTGGTACGGGGGGGAGGACCCCCCGGGGAGCTGTTTTTT. The chain uses TRBV12-5 and TRBJ2-2; 8 bases agree with TRBD2. The V gene end was trimmed by 0 bases and the J gene end by 6 bases; junction bases not matched to a gene: 9. This CDR3 region has 17 residues. CDR1 is LGHNT, CDR2 FRNRAP, per germline.